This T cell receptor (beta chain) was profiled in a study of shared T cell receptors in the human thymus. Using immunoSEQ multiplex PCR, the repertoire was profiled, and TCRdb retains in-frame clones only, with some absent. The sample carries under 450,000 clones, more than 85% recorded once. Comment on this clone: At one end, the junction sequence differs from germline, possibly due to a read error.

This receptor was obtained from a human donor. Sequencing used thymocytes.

CDR3 DNA sequence: TGTGCTAGCAGCCCCCTGGGGGCCTCCGGGGGGCAGTATTTT. This encodes CASSPLGASGGQYF. This chain links TRBV7-7 with TRBJ2-3; D could derive from TRBD1 or TRBD2 (6 bases each). This CDR3 spans 14 amino acids. The V gene's germline CDR1 is SSHAT and CDR2 FNYEAQ (reference sequence).